The text below deals with one TCR beta chain. It has no known antigen specificity. No base quality values were provided; no much bigger clone lies one nucleotide off. TCR beta libraries were generated from genomic DNA with the immunoSEQ kit, following the manufacturer's recommendations. Library preparation used a first multiplex PCR with proprietary primers, then a second PCR adding unique barcodes, with bead cleanups after each round. A positive control reaction and a negative control reaction, both provided in the kit, were run with every batch of samples. The final libraries underwent checking on an Agilent 4200 TapeStation D1000 ScreenTape, volumetric pooling, and quantification by qPCR. Sequencing was performed on an Illumina NextSeq500 with a MidOutput 150-cycle cartridge, and 156 Read1 and 15 Index1 cycles were run with kit custom primers. The pooled library was loaded at approximately 0.99 pM, and approximately 20% PhiX control was spiked in. Turning to the authors' computational methods: Vendor-processed data were analyzed in R, and a clonotype was defined as all T cells sharing the same CDR3 nucleotide sequence. In the clone abundance analyses, frequencies in each sample were normalized to that sample's 10,000 most abundant clones. Public T cell clones, averaging fewer than five per sample, were removed before analysis. Tumor-enriched and baseline blood-enriched clonotypes were defined by at least a 32-fold difference in abundance between compartments. Clonotypes expanded or contracted between blood time points were identified with a beta-binomial differential abundance model. The Baroni-Urbani and Buser coefficient was used to measure tumor-blood repertoire similarity, and groups were compared with two-tailed Wilcoxon tests in R. TCRdb carries this immuneACCESS record with in-frame sequences only. Its versions omit some clonotypes, under half of them owing to an unresolved V gene in the studies checked, with the rest unexplained. The V and J calls and clone size are taken from that table; D and trimming were inferred from the DNA. The sample table records 100,000 to 150,000 clones; around 80% of these occur just once. The ten largest clones take up roughly 6% of the sample.

The data originate from a study of radiation and T cells in renal cell carcinoma (dated by TCRdb to the early 2020s). In terms of the full investigation: Samples were obtained from a clinical trial, in which 15 Gy stereotactic body radiation therapy was delivered to primary renal cell carcinomas and nephrectomy was performed 4 weeks later. In total, some 52 samples underwent TCR beta sequencing: around 26 tumors plus 27 peripheral blood samples. A total of roughly 4 million unique CDR3 nucleotide sequences, encoding 2.7 million or so unique CDR3 amino acid sequences, were found across all 55 or so samples. The full study reports these points: Because the trial had a single-armed design, the trial could not examine how radiation dose or scheduling affected the TCR repertoire. Blood repertoire dynamics were not followed beyond 4 weeks after treatment. In blood, the top tumor clonotypes increased between baseline and 2 weeks post-radiation and then shrank by 4 weeks, which suggests that tumor-resident clones expanded only transiently. No pretreatment tumor biopsies were available, so the baseline intratumoral presence of clonotypes could not be determined.

The CDR3 runs 15 residues from the cysteine to the phenylalanine. The entry retains the CDR3 DNA only, 45 bases that are in frame from base 1. According to the germline V gene, CDR1 reads MDHEN and CDR2 reads SYDVKM. V sheds 1 base and J sheds 6 bases, leaving 16 bases between their ends. The time point label here, explained by the study, means: blood 2 weeks post-SBRT. The sample's treatment or condition label is to be understood as: 15 Gy SBRT to primary tumor, nephrectomy 4 weeks later. To follow tumor-enriched clonotypes, serial peripheral blood was collected from radiation-treated patients at baseline and at 2 weeks and 4 weeks after SBRT. All patients had renal cell carcinoma with clear cell pathology. Genomic DNA for TCR sequencing was prepared using the QIAamp DNA Blood Mini Kit (Qiagen). The analyses included only samples that passed all quality control checks.

The material was blood, obtained from a patient whose treatment included radiotherapy and nephrectomy. The sequence is built from TRBV28 and TRBJ2-7; TRBD1 is a possible D gene, resting on 5 matching bases. The source of this sequence is a man aged 50 to 60 with renal cell carcinoma. The CDR3 region has the sequence CASSLLGVGVGEQYF. At the DNA level, the sequence is TGTGCCAGCAGTTTATTGGGTGTAGGGGTTGGCGAGCAGTACTTC.